This T cell receptor beta chain was captured by sequencing in a study of cytomegalovirus exposure and HLA in healthy donors. The primer mix had 60 Vbeta and 13 Jbeta primers. Sequencing used immunoSEQ multiplex PCR; TCRdb keeps in-frame clones, though not all of them. The sample holds roughly 170,000 clones, 77% seen once. A few counts support this clone. From germline, CDR1 is MNHEY and CDR2 SMNVEV (reference sequence). The CDR3 length is 17 residues. V was shortened by 5 bases and J by 6 bases, with 25 bases between the two germline ends. The receptor's source is a woman in her thirties in good health and CMV-seropositive. The chain is built from TRBV27 and TRBJ1-2, with no clear D. The sequencing sample was made of PBMCs. The CDR3 loop reads CASSPRVGGRVLDGYTF. The DNA of the CDR3 is TGTGCCAGCAGTCCCCGAGTGGGTGGTCGCGTGCTAGATGGCTACACCTTC.